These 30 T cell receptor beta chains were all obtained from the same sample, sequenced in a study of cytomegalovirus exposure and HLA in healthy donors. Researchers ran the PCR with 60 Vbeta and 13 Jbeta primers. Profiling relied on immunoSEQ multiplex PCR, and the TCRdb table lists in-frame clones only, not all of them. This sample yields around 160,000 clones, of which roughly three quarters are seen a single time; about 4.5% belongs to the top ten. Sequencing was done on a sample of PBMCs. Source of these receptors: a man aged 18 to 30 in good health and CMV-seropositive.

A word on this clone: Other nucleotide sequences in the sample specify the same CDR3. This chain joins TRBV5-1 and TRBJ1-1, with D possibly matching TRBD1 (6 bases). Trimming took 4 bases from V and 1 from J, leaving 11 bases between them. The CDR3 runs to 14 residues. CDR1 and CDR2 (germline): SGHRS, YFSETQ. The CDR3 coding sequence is TGCGCCAGCAGCCCGGGACATCAGAACACTGAAGCTTTCTTT. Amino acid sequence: CASSPGHQNTEAFF.

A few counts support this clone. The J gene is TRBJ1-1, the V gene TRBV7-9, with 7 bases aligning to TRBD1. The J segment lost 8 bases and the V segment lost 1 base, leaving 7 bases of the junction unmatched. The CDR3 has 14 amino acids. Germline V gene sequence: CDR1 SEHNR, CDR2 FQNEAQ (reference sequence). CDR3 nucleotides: TGTGCCAGCAGCTTAGAGGGGACAGTAGCGGAAGCTTTCTTT. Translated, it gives CASSLEGTVAEAFF. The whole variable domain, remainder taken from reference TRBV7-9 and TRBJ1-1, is DTGVSQNPRHKITKRGQNVTFRCDPISEHNRLYWYRQTLGQGPEFLTYFQNEAQLEKSRLLSDRFSAERPKGSFSTLEIQRTEQGDSAMYLCASSLEGTVAEAFFGQGTRLTVV.

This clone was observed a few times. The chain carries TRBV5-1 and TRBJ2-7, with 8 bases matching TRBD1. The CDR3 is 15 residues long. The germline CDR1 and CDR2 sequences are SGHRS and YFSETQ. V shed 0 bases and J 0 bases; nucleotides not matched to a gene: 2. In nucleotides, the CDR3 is TGCGCCAGCAGCTTGGGGACAGGGAGCTCCTACGAGCAGTACGTC. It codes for CASSLGTGSSYEQYV.

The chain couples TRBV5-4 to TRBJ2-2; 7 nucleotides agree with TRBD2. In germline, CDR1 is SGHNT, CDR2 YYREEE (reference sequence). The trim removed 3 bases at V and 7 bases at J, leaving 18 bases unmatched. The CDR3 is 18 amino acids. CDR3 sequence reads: CASSSGGPRLGLGGELFF. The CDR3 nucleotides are TGTGCCAGCAGCTCGGGAGGCCCTCGACTGGGACTTGGCGGGGAGCTGTTTTTT.

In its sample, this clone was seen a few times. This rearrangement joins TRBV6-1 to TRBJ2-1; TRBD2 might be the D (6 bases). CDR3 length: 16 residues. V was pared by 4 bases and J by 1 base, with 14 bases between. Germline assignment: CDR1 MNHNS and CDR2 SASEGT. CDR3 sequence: CASSVGVAGSYNEQFF. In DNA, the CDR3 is TGTGCCAGCAGTGTGGGGGTTGCGGGGTCCTACAATGAGCAGTTCTTC.

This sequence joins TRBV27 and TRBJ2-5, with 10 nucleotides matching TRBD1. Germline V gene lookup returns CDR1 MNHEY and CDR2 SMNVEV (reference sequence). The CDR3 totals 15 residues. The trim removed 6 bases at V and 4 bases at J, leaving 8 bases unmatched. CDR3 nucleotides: TGTGCCAGCAGCCCCGGACAGGGGGGGGTAGAGACCCAGTACTTC. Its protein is CASSPGQGGVETQYF.

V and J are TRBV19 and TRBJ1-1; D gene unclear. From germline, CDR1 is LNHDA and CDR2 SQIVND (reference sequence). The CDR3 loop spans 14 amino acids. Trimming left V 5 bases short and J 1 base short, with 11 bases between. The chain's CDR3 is CASSASTRNTEAFF. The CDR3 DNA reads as TGTGCCAGTAGTGCCTCGACAAGGAACACTGAAGCTTTCTTT.

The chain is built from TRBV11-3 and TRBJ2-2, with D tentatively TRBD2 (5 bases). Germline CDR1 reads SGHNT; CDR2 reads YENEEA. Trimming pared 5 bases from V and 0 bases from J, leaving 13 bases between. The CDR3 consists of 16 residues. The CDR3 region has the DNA TGTGCCAGCAGCGTCTTCGGAGGCCCGAACACCGGGGAGCTGTTTTTT. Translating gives CASSVFGGPNTGELFF.

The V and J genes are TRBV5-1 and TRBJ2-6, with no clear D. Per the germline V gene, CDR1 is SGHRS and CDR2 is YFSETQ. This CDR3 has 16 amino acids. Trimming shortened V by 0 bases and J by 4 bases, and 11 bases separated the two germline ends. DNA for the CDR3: TGCGCCAGCAGCTTGGATTCAGGCTCGGGGGCCAACGTCCTGACTTTC. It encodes CASSLDSGSGANVLTF.

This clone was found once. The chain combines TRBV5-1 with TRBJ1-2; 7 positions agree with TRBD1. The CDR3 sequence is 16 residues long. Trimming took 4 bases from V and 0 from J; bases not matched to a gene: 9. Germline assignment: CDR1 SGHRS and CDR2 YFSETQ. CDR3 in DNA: TGCGCCAGCAGCCATGGGACAGCTACACCTAACTATGGCTACACCTTC. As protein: CASSHGTATPNYGYTF.

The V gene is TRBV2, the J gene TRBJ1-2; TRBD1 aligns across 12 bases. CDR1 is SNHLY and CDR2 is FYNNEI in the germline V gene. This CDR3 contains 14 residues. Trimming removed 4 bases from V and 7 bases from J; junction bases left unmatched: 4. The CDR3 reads CASSAGQGALGYTF. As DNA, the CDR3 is TGTGCCAGCAGTGCGGGACAGGGGGCCCTTGGCTACACCTTC.

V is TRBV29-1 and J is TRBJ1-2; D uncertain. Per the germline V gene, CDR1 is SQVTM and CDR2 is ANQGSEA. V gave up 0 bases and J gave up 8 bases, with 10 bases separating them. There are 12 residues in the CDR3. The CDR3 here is CSVEETVEGYTF. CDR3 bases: TGCAGCGTTGAAGAAACCGTGGAGGGCTACACCTTC.

The CDR3 loop is CASSPGTSKWTQYF. For the CDR3, the DNA is TGTGCCAGCAGCCCCGGGACTAGCAAGTGGACCCAGTACTTC. The chain recombines TRBV7-9 with TRBJ2-5, with TRBD2 matching over 9 bases. Germline CDR1 SEHNR, CDR2 FQNEAQ (reference sequence). The CDR3 totals 14 residues. Germline trimming cut 5 bases from V and 7 bases from J; bases unmatched to any gene: 8.

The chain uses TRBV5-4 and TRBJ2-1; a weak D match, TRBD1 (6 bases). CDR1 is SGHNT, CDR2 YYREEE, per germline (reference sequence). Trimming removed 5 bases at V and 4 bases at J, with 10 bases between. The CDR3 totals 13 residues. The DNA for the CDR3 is TGTGCCAGCAGGGCGGACAGTTACAATGAGCAGTTCTTC. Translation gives CASRADSYNEQFF. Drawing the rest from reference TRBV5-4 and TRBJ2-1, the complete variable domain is ETGVTQSPTHLIKTRGQQVTLRCSSQSGHNTVSWYQQALGQGPQFIFQYYREEENGRGNFPPRFSGLQFPNYSSELNVNALELDDSALYLCASRADSYNEQFFGPGTRLTVL.

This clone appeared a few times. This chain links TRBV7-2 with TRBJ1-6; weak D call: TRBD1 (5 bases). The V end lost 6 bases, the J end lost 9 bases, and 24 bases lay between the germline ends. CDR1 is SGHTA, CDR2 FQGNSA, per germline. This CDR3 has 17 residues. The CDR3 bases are TGTGCCAGCAGTTTTCTGGCGGGGGAACTCTCTAGTTCACCCCTCCACTTT. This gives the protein CASSFLAGELSSSPLHF.

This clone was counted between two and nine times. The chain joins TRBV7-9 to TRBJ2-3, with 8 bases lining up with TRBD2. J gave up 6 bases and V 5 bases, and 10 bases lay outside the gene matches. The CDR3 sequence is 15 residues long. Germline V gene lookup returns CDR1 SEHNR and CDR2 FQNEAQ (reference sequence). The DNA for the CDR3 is TGTGCCAGCAGCCGGGGCGGGGGGCCGCACGATACGCAGTATTTT. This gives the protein CASSRGGGPHDTQYF.

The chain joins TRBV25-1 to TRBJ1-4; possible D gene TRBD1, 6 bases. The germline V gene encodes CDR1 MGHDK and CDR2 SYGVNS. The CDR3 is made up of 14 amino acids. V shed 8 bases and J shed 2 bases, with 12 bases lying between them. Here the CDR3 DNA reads TGTGCCAGCCGCGAGAGGGGGACTAATGAAAAACTGTTTTTT. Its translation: CASRERGTNEKLFF.

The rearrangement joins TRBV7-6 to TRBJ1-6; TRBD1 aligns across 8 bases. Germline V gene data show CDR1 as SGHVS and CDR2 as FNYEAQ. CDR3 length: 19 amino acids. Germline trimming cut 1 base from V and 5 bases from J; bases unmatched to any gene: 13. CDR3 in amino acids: CASSLVSVRGQSNNSPLHF. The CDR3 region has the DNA TGTGCCAGCAGCTTAGTATCGGTCAGGGGGCAAAGTAATAATTCACCCCTCCACTTT.

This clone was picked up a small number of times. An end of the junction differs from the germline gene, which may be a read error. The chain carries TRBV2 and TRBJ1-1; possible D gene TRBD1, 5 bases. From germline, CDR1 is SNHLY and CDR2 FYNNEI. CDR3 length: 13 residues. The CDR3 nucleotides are TGTGCCAGCAGTGAAGAGGGGAGGACGGCGCTAGTCTTT. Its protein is CASSEEGRTALVF.

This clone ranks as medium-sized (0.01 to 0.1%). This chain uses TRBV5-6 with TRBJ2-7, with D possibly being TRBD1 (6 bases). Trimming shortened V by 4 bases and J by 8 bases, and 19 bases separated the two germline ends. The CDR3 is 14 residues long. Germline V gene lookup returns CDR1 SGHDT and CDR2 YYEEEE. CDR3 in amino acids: CASSGILGQIQQYV. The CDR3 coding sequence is TGTGCCAGCAGCGGGATACTTGGACAGATTCAGCAGTACGTC.

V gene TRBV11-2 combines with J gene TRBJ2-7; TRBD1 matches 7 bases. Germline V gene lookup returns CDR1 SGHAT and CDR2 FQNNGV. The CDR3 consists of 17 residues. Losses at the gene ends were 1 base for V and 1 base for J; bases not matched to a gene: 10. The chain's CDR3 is CASSLGGGRVGSYEQYV. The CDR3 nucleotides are TGTGCCAGCAGCTTAGGAGGGGGCAGGGTAGGATCCTACGAGCAGTACGTC.

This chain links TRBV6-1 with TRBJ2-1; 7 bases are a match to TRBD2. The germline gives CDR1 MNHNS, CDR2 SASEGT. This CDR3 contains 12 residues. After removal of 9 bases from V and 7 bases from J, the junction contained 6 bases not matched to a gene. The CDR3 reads CASTMGGNEQFF. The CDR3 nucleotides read TGTGCCAGTACAATGGGGGGGAATGAGCAGTTCTTC.

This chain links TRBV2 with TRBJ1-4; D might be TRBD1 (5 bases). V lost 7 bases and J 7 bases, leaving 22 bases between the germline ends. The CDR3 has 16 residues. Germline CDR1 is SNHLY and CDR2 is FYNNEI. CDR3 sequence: CASNPGEVGWREKLFF. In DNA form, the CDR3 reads TGTGCCAGCAATCCGGGGGAGGTCGGGTGGCGTGAAAAACTGTTTTTT.

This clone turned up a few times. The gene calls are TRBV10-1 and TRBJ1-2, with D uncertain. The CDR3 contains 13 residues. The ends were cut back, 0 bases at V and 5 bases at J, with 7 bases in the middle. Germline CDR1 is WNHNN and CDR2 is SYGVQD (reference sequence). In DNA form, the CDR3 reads TGCGCCAGCAGTGAGTCGGCAGGTTATGGCTACACCTTC. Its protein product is CASSESAGYGYTF.

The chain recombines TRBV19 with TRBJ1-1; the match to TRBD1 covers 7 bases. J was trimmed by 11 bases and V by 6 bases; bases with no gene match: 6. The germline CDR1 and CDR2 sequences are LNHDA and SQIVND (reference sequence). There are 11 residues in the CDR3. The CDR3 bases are TGTGCCAGTAGGAATACAGGGGAGGCTTTCTTT. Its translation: CASRNTGEAFF.

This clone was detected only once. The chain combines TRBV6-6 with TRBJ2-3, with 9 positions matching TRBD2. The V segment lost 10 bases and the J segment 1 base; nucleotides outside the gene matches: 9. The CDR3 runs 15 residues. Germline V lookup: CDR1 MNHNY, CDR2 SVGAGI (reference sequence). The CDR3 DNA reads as TGTGCCATCTCTAGCGGGACAAAAGGCACAGATACGCAGTATTTT. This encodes CAISSGTKGTDTQYF.

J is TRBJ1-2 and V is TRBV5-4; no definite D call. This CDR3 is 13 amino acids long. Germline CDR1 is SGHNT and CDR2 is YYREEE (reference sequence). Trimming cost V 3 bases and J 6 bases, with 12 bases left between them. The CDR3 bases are TGTGCCAGCAGCTCCCCGCGGCCGAATGGCTACACCTTC. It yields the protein CASSSPRPNGYTF.

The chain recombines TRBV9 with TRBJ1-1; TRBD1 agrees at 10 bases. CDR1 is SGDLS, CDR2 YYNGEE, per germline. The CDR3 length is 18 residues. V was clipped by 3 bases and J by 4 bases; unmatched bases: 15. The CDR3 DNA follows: TGTGCCAGCAGCGCGCTCCGGGACAGGGGCGGGCTAGGCACTGAAGCTTTCTTT. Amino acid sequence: CASSALRDRGGLGTEAFF.

CDR3 in amino acids: CSAGEEKLFF. The DNA of the CDR3 is TGCAGTGCCGGGGAAGAAAAACTGTTTTTT. The chain employs TRBV20-1 and TRBJ1-4; D uncertain. The germline V and J ends were trimmed by 6 bases and 8 bases, with 7 bases remaining between them. This CDR3 region has 10 residues. Germline CDR1 reads DFQATT; CDR2 reads SNEGSKA (reference sequence).

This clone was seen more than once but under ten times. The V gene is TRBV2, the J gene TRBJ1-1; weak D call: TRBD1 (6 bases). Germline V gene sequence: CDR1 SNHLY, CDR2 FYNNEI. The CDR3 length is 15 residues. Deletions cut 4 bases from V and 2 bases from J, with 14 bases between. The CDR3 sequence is CASSVRTGINTEAFF. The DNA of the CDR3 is TGTGCCAGCAGTGTTAGAACAGGGATAAACACTGAAGCTTTCTTT. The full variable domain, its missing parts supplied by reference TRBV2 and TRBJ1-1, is EPEVTQTPSHQVTQMGQEVILRCVPISNHLYFYWYRQILGQKVEFLVSFYNNEISEKSEIFDDQFSVERPDGSNFTLKIRSTKLEDSAMYFCASSVRTGINTEAFFGQGTRLTVV.